This T cell receptor (beta chain) derives from a study of blood T cell repertoires in COVID-19. Study details: The analysed material was cDNA or gDNA that came from T cells, B-cell-depleted T cells, or PBMCs.

The protocol was immunoSEQ multiplex PCR, while the TCRdb copy is restricted to in-frame clones and leaves out a portion. Among about 160,000 clones listed, roughly 80% were seen once. The TCR originated in a woman aged 60-75 years who had recovered from COVID-19. Sequencing input: PBMCs or T cells enriched from blood (not recorded which).

The CDR3 DNA reads as TGTGCCAGCAGCAGGGTTGCCGAGACCCAGTACTTC. Encoded protein: CASSRVAETQYF. The gene calls are TRBV2 and TRBJ2-5; a possible D gene is TRBD1 (5 bases). There are 12 residues in the CDR3. Per germline, CDR1 SNHLY and CDR2 FYNNEI. Trimming took off 6 bases at V and 5 bases at J, with 10 bases between the two ends.